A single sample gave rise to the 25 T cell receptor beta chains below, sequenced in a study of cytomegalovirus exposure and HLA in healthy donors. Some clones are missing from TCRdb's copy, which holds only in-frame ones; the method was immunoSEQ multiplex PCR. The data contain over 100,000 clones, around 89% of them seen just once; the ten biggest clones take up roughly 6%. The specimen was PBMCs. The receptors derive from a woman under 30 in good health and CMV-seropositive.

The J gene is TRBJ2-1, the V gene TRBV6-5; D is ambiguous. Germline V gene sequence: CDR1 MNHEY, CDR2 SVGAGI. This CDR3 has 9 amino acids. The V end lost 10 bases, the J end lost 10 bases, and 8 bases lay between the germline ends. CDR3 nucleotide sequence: TGTGCCACCCCCCAAGAGCAGTTCTTC. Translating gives CATPQEQFF.

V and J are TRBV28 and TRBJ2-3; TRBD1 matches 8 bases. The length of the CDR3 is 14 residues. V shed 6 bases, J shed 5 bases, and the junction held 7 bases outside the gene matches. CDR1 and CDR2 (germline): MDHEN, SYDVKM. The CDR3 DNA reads TGTGCCAGCAGATCGACAGGGGCGATAGATACGCAGTATTTT. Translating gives CASRSTGAIDTQYF.

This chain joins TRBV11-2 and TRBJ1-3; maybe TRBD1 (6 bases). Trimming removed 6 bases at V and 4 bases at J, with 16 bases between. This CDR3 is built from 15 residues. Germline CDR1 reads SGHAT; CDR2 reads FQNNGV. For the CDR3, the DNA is TGTGCCAGCAGTACCCAACAGGGTTTAGGAAACACCATATATTTT. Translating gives CASSTQQGLGNTIYF.

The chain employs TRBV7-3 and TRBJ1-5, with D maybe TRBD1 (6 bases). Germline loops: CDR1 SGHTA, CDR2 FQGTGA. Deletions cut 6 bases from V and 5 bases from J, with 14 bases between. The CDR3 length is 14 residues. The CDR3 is CASRIGQSHQPQHF. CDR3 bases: TGTGCCAGCAGAATTGGACAGTCCCATCAGCCCCAGCATTTT.

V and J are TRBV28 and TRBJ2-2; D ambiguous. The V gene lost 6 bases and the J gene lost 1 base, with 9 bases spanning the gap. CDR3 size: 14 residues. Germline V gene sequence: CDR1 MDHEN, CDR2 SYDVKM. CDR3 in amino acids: CASSLRGNTGELFF. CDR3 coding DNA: TGTGCCAGCAGCTTGCGAGGGAACACCGGGGAGCTGTTTTTT.

CDR3: CASSTGGQGSTDTQYF. In nucleotides, the CDR3 is TGTGCCAGTAGTACAGGGGGACAGGGGAGCACAGATACGCAGTATTTT. The chain links TRBV19 to TRBJ2-3; TRBD1 matches 10 bases. The CDR3 has 16 residues. V gave up 4 bases and J gave up 0 bases; unmatched junction bases: 4. CDR1 and CDR2 from the germline V gene are LNHDA and SQIVND (reference sequence).

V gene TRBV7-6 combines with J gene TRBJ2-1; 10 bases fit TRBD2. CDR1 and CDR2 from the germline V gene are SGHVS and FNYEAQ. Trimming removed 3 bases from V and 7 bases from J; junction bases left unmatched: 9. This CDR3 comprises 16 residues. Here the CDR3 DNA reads TGTGCCAGCAGCTTCTCTCCTAGCGGGGGTTCTAATGAGCAGTTCTTC. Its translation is CASSFSPSGGSNEQFF.

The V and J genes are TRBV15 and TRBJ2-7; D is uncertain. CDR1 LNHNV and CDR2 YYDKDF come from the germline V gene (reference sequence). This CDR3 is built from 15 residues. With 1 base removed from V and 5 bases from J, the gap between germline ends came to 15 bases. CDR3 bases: TGTGCCACCAGCAGAGGACGGGTCAGAGCCGACGAGCAGTACTTC. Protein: CATSRGRVRADEQYF.

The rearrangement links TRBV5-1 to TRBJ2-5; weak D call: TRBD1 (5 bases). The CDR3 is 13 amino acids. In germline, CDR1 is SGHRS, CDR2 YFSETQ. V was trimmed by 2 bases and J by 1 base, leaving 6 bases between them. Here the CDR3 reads CASSLQVQETQYF. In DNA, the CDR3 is TGCGCCAGCAGCTTACAGGTCCAAGAGACCCAGTACTTC.

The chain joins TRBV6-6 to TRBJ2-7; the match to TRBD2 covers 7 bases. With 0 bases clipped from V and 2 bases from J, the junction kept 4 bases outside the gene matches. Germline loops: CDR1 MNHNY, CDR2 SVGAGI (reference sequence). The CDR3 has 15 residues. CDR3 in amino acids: CASSYSPSGTYEQYF. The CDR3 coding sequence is TGTGCCAGCAGTTACTCCCCTAGCGGAACCTACGAGCAGTACTTC.

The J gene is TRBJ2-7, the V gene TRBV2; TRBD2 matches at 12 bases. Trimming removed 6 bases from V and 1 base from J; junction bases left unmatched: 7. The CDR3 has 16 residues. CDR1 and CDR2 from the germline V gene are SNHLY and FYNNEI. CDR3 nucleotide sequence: TGTGCCAGCAGCCCAGGACTAGCGGGGACGTCCTACGAGCAGTACTTC. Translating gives CASSPGLAGTSYEQYF.

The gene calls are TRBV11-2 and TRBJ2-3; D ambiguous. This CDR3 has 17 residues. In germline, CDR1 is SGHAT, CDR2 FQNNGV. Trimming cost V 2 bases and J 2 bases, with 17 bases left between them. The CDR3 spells CASSLRSQSKATDTQYF. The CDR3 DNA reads TGTGCCAGCAGCTTAAGGTCACAGTCAAAAGCCACAGATACGCAGTATTTT.

The CDR3 DNA is TGTGCCAGCAGCCCCCGGGACAGGGGGGGAGATACGCAGTATTTT. It yields the protein CASSPRDRGGDTQYF. The chain recombines TRBV7-9 with TRBJ2-3, with TRBD1 identical over 11 bases. From germline, CDR1 is SEHNR and CDR2 FQNEAQ (reference sequence). The trim removed 5 bases at V and 5 bases at J, leaving 6 bases unmatched. CDR3 length: 15 residues.

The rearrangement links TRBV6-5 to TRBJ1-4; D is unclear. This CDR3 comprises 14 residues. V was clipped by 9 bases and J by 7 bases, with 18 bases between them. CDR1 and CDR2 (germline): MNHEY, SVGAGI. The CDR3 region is CASSVWGGGEKLFF. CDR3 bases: TGTGCCAGTTCGGTATGGGGAGGTGGTGAAAAACTGTTTTTT.

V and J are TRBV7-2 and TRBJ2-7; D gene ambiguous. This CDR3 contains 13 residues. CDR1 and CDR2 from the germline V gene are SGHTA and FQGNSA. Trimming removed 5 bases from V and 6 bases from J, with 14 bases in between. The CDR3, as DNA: TGTGCCAGCAGCCGAGGTCCTCGAGGCGAGCAGTACTTC. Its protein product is CASSRGPRGEQYF.

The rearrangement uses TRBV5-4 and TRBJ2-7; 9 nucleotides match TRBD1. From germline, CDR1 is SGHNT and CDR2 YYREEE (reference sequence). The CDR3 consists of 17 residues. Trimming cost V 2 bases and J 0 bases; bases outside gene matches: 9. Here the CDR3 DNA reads TGTGCCAGCAGCTTACTTCCGGGACAGGGCTACTCCTACGAGCAGTACTTC. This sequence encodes CASSLLPGQGYSYEQYF.

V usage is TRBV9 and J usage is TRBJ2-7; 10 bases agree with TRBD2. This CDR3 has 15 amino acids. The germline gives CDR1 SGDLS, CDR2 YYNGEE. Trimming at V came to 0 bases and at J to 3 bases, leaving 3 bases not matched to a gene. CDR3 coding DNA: TGTGCCAGCAGCGTAGGCGGGACTAGCGTCTACGAGCAGTACTTC. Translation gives CASSVGGTSVYEQYF.

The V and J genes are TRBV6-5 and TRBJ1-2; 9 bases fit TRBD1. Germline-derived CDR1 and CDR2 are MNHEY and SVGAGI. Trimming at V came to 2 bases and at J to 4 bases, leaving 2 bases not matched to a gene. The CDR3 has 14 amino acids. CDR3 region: CASSYGQGSYGYTF. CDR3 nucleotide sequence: TGTGCCAGCAGTTACGGACAGGGGAGCTATGGCTACACCTTC.

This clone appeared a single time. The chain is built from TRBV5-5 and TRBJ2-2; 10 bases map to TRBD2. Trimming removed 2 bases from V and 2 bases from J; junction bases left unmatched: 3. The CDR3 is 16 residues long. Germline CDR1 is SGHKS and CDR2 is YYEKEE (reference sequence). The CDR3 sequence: CASSFGLAANTGELFF. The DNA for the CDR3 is TGTGCCAGCAGCTTTGGACTAGCGGCTAACACCGGGGAGCTGTTTTTT.

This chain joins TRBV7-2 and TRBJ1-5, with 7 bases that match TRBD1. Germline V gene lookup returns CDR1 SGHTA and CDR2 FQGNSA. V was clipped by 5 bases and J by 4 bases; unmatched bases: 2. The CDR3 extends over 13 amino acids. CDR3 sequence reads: CASSTRGNQPQHF. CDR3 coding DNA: TGTGCCAGCAGCACCAGGGGGAATCAGCCCCAGCATTTT.

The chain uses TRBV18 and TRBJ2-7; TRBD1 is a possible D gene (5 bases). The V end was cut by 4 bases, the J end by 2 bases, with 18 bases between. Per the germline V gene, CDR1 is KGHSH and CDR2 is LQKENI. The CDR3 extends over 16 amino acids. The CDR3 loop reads CASSQGLPNQPYEQYF. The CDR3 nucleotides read TGTGCCAGCTCACAGGGGCTCCCCAATCAACCCTACGAGCAGTACTTC.

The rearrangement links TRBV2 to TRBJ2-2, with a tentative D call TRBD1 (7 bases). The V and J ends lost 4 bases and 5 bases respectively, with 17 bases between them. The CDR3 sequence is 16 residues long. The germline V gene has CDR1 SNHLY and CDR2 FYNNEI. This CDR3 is CASSVGGGVGTGELFF. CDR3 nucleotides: TGTGCCAGCAGTGTAGGAGGGGGCGTTGGGACCGGGGAGCTGTTTTTT.

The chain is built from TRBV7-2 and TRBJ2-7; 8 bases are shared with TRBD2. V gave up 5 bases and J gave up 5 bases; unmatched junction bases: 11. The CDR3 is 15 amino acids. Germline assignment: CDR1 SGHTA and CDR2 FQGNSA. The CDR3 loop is CASSPVAGLKNEQYF. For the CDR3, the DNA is TGTGCCAGCAGCCCCGTAGCGGGACTTAAGAACGAGCAGTACTTC. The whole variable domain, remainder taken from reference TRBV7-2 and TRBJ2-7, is GAGVSQSPSNKVTEKGKDVELRCDPISGHTALYWYRQSLGQGLEFLIYFQGNSAPDKSGLPSDRFSAERTGGSVSTLTIQRTQQEDSAVYLCASSPVAGLKNEQYFGPGTRLTVT.

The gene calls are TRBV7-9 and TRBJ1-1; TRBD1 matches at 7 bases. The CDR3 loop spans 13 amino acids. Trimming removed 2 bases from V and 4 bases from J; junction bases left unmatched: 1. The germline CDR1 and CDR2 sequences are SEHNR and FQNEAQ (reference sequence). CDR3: CASSLTGVTEAFF. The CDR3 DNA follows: TGTGCCAGCAGCTTAACAGGGGTCACTGAAGCTTTCTTT.

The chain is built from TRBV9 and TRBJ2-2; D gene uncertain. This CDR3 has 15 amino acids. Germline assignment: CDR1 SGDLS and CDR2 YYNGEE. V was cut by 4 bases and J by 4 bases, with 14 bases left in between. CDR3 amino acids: CASSPAPWSTGELFF. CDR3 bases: TGTGCCAGCAGCCCGGCGCCGTGGAGCACCGGGGAGCTGTTTTTT.